A single sample is the source of the 10 T cell receptor beta chains below, sequenced in a study of T cells after somatic rescue of genetic block. Sequencing used immunoSEQ multiplex PCR; TCRdb keeps in-frame clones, though not all of them. The sample lists roughly 14,000 clones; under 75% were seen once. The sample comprised peripheral blood mononuclear cells (PBMCs). The receptors shown here come from a boy between 10 and 17 years old.

The chain links TRBV29-1 to TRBJ1-3; TRBD1 might be the D (6 bases). Trimming took 4 bases from V and 0 from J, leaving 10 bases between them. The CDR3 consists of 14 residues. The V gene's germline CDR1 is SQVTM and CDR2 ANQGSEA. This CDR3 reads CSVALDSSGNTIYF. CDR3 coding DNA: TGCAGCGTTGCCTTGGACAGCTCTGGAAACACCATATATTTT.

The chain recombines TRBV5-4 with TRBJ2-2; perhaps D is TRBD1 or TRBD2 (6 bases each). Germline V gene data show CDR1 as SGHNT and CDR2 as YYREEE (reference sequence). This CDR3 contains 16 residues. The V and J ends lost 5 bases and 3 bases respectively, with 17 bases between them. CDR3 in amino acids: CASSREGGADTGELFF. The CDR3 coding sequence is TGTGCCAGCAGTCGCGAGGGGGGCGCAGACACCGGGGAGCTGTTTTTT.

The chain uses TRBV5-6 and TRBJ2-3; D not certain. The germline CDR1 and CDR2 sequences are SGHDT and YYEEEE. Trimming stripped 4 bases from V and 3 bases from J, with 9 bases between. The CDR3 is 13 residues long. This CDR3 reads CASSPWWTDTQYF. The CDR3 coding sequence is TGTGCCAGCAGCCCCTGGTGGACAGATACGCAGTATTTT.

The rearrangement links TRBV18 to TRBJ2-3; no clear D gene. Germline V gene lookup returns CDR1 KGHSH and CDR2 LQKENI. V shed 3 bases and J shed 4 bases, with 8 bases lying between them. This CDR3 region has 13 residues. This CDR3 reads CASSPRVADTQYF. The CDR3 nucleotides read TGTGCCAGCTCACCTCGGGTGGCAGATACGCAGTATTTT.

This chain uses TRBV10-3 with TRBJ1-2, with unresolved D. The CDR3 length is 15 residues. V shed 3 bases and J shed 1 base, with 12 bases lying between them. Germline V gives CDR1 ENHRY, CDR2 SYGVKD. The CDR3 region has the DNA TGTGCCATCAGTGAAACAGCCCTTATTAACTATGGCTACACCTTC. It yields the protein CAISETALINYGYTF.

This clone was observed once. The chain carries TRBV18 and TRBJ1-1; a weak D match, TRBD1 (6 bases). The CDR3 runs to 16 residues. The germline V gene has CDR1 KGHSH and CDR2 LQKENI. The V and J ends lost 6 bases and 2 bases respectively, with 19 bases between them. The CDR3 DNA is TGTGCCAGCTCGCTGTGGGTTTCCGGGACAAACACTGAAGCTTTCTTT. Its protein product is CASSLWVSGTNTEAFF.

The V and J genes are TRBV11-1 and TRBJ1-2; D might be TRBD1 (5 bases). CDR1 and CDR2 (germline): SGHAT, FQDESV (reference sequence). V lost 6 bases and J lost 8, with 16 bases in between. This CDR3 is built from 13 residues. The CDR3 protein is CASSLTGTGGYTF. CDR3 DNA sequence: TGTGCCAGCAGTTTAACCGGGACGGGGGGCTACACCTTC.

V usage is TRBV6-5 and J usage is TRBJ1-1, with D maybe TRBD1 (5 bases). V dropped 6 bases and J dropped 6 bases, with 20 bases sitting between them. CDR3 size: 15 residues. Germline values: CDR1 MNHEY, CDR2 SVGAGI. The CDR3 region has the DNA TGTGCCAGCAGATATTCCTCCGGGACGACCTCTGAAGCTTTCTTT. Translating gives CASRYSSGTTSEAFF.

This clone was picked up one time. The genes are TRBV19 and TRBJ2-1; 9 nucleotides match TRBD2. V lost 6 bases, J lost 4 bases, and 7 bases stayed unmatched. CDR3 length: 15 residues. Germline-derived CDR1 and CDR2 are LNHDA and SQIVND (reference sequence). The chain's CDR3 is CASSVLAGTYNEQFF. The CDR3 nucleotides read TGTGCCAGTAGCGTCCTAGCGGGGACATACAATGAGCAGTTCTTC.

The V call is TRBV23-1, the J call TRBJ2-2, with D possibly matching TRBD2 (5 bases). TRBV23-1 is an ORF, with its function uncertain. The CDR3 has 14 amino acids. Deletions cut 4 bases from V and 6 bases from J, with 12 bases between. The DNA of the CDR3 is TGCGCCAGCAGTCCCCTCGGGGATTCCGGGGAGCTGTTTTTT. Its protein is CASSPLGDSGELFF.